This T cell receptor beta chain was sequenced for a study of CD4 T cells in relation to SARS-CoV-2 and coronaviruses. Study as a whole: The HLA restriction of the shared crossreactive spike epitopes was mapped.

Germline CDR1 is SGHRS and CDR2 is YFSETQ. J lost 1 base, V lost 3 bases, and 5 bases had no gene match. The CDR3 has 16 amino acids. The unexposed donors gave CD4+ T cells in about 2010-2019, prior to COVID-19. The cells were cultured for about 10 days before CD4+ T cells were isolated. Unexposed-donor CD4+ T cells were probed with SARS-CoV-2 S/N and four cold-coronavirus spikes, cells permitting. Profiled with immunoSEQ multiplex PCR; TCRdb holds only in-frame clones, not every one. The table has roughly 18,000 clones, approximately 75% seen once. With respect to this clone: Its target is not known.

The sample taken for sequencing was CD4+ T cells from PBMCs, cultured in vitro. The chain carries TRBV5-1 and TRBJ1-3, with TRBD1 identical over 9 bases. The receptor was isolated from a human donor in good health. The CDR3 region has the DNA TGCGCCAGCAGCTCCGGGACAGGGACGTCTGGAAACACCATATATTTT. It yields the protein CASSSGTGTSGNTIYF.